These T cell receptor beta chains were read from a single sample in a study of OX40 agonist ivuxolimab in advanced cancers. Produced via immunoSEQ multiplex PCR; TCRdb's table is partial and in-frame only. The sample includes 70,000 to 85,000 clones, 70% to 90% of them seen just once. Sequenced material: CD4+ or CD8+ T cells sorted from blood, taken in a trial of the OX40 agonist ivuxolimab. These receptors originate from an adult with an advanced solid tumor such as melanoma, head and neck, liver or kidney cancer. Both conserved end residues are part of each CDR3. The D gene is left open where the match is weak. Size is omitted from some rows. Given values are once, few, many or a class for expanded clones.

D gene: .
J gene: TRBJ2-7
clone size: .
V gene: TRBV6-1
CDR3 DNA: TGTGCCAGCAGTGGACTAGGGGCTGCCTGGTACGAGCAGTACTTC
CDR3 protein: CASSGLGAAWYEQYF

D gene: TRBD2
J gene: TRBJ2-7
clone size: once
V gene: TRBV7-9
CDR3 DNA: TGTGCCAGCAGCTTAGCGGGAGGGGCAATCGAGCAGTACTTC
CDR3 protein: CASSLAGGAIEQYF

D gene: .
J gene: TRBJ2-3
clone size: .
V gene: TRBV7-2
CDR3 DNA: TGTGCCAGCAGCTACGGGTTAGATACGCAGTATTTT
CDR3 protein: CASSYGLDTQYF

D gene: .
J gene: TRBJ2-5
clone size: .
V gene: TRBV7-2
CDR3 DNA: TGTGCCAGCAGCGGGACTTACCAAGAGACCCAGTACTTC
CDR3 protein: CASSGTYQETQYF

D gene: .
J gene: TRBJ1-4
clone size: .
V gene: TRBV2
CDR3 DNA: TGTGCCAGCAGTGTCCGGACACTCACAACTAATGAAAAACTGTTTTTT
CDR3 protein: CASSVRTLTTNEKLFF

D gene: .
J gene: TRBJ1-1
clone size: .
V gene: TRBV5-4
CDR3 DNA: TGTGCCAGCAGCCGGTTTGGGTTTACTGAAGCTTTCTTT
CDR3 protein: CASSRFGFTEAFF

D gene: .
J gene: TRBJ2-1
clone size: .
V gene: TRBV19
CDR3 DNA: TGTGCCAGTAGTGTTCAGGGAAGCTCCTACAATGAGCAGTTCTTC
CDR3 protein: CASSVQGSSYNEQFF

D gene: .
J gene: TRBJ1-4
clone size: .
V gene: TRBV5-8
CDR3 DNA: TGTGCCAGCAGCTTGGGCCGCCCAGGGGAAAAACTGTTTTTT
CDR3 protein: CASSLGRPGEKLFF

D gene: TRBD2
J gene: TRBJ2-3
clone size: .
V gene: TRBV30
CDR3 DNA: TGTGCCTGGAGTGTTGCTAGCGGGAGGGGTATCACAGATACGCAGTATTTT
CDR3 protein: CAWSVASGRGITDTQYF

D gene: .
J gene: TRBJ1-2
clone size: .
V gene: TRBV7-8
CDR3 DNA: TGTGCCAGCAGCTTATCGAGTTCCTCTTCCCTCTATGGCTACACCTTC
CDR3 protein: CASSLSSSSSLYGYTF

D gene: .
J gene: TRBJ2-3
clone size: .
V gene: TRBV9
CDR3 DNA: TGTGCCAGCAGCGTAGAGCCAATCGGGTACCGAGGGGTGTATACGCAGTATTTT
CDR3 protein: CASSVEPIGYRGVYTQYF

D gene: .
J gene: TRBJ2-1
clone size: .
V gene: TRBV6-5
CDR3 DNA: TGTGCCAGCAGTCGGAAGACAGGTTCCTACAATGAGCAGTTCTTC
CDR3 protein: CASSRKTGSYNEQFF

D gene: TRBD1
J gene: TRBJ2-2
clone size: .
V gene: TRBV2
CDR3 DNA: TGTGCCAGCAGGGGGACAGGGACTAACACCGGGGAGCTGTTTTTT
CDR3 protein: CASRGTGTNTGELFF

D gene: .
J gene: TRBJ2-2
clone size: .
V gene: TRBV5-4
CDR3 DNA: TGTGCCAGCAGCTTCGTCAACTCTAACACCGGGGAGCTGTTTTTT
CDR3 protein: CASSFVNSNTGELFF

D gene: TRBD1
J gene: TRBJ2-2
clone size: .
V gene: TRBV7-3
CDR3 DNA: TGTGCCAGCAGCTTAGTAGGACAGGCCACCGGGGAGCTGTTTTTT
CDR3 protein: CASSLVGQATGELFF

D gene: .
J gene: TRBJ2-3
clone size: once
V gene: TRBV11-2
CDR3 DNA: TGTGCCAGCAGCAAAGGCCAAAGTGGGGCAGATACGCAGTATTTT
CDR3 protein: CASSKGQSGADTQYF

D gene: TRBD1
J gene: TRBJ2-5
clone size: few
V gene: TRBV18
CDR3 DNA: TGTGCCAGCTCGCCAACCACAGGGGGCAGAGAGACCCAGTACTTC
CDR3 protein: CASSPTTGGRETQYF

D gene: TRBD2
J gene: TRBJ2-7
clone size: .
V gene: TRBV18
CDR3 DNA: TGTGCCAGCTCACCGGGAGGGACGAATTCCTACGAGCAGTACTTC
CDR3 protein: CASSPGGTNSYEQYF

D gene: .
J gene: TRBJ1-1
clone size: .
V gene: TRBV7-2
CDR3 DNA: TGTGCCAGCAGCTCCGGGACACGAACCTGGGACACTGAAGCTTTCTTT
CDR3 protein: CASSSGTRTWDTEAFF

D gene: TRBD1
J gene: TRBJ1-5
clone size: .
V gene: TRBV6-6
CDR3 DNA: TGTGCCAGCAGAACCCAACAGGGGGCTCTACAGCCCCAGCATTTT
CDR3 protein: CASRTQQGALQPQHF

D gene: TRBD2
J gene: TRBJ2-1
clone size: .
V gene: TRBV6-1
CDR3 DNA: TGTGCCAGCAGTGGTGGCCTGGGGGGGTATGAGCAGTTCTTC
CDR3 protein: CASSGGLGGYEQFF

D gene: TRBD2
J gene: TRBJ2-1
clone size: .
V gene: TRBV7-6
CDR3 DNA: TGTGCCAGCAGCCCCCAGCGGGGGTATTACAATGAGCAGTTCTTC
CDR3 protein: CASSPQRGYYNEQFF

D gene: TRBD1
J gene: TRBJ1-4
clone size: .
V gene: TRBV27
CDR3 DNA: TGTGCCAGCAGTCGGTCACAGGGGGCGAGGGAAAAACTGTTTTTT
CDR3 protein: CASSRSQGAREKLFF

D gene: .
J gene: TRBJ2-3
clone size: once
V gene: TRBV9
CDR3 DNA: TGTGCCAGCAGCCCCTTCACAGGTCCCCCTTATACGCAGTATTTT
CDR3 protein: CASSPFTGPPYTQYF

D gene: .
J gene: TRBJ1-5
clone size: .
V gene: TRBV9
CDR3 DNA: TGTGCCAGCACCGGAAACGACAGCTTTAAGGAGCCCCAGCATTTT
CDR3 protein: CASTGNDSFKEPQHF

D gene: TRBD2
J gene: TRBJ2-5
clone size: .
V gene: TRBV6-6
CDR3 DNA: TGTGCCAGCAGCCCAACTAGCGGAGAGACCCAGTACTTC
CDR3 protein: CASSPTSGETQYF

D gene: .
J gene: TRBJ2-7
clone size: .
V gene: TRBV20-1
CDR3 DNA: TGCAGTGCTAGCGGGAGCGGGCAGTACTTC
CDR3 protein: CSASGSGQYF

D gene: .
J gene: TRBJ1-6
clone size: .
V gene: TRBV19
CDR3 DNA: TGTGCCAGTAAGGGGGGCGCTTATTCACCCCTCCACTTT
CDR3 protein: CASKGGAYSPLHF

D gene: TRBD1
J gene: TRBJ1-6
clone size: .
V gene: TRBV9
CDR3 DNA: TGTGCCAGCAGCGTTACGGACAGGGGCGGCTCACCCCTCCACTTT
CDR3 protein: CASSVTDRGGSPLHF

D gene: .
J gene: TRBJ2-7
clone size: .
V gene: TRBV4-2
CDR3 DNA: TGTGCCAGCAGCCAACGTCCAGCGGTGAGCTCCTACGAGCAGTACTTC
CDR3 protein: CASSQRPAVSSYEQYF

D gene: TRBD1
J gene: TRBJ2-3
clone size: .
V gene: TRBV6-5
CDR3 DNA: TGTGCCAGCAGGGACAGGGGACGGCAGTATTTT
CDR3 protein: CASRDRGRQYF

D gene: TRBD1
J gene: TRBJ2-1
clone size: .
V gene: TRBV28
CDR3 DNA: TGTGCCAGCAGTTCACCGGGACAGGGGTACAATGAGCAGTTCTTC
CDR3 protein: CASSSPGQGYNEQFF

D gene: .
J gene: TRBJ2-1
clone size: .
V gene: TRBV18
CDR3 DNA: TGTGCCAGCTCACCACCTAACCGAGCAGGGCTAAGCAATGAGCAGTTCTTC
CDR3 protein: CASSPPNRAGLSNEQFF

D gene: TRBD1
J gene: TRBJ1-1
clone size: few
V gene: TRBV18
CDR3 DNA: TGTGCCAGCTCACCAGGGACAGGGAACAGCGCCCTTGAAGCTTTCTTT
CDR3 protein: CASSPGTGNSALEAFF

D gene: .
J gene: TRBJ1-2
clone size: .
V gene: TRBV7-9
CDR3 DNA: TGTGCCAGCAGCTTAGATGGGGGCTCTAACTATGGCTACACCTTC
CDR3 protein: CASSLDGGSNYGYTF

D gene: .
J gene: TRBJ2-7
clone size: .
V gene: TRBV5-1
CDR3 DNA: TGCGCCAGCAGCTTGGCGGCGGTAGCAGCCTACGAGCAGTACTTC
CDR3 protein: CASSLAAVAAYEQYF

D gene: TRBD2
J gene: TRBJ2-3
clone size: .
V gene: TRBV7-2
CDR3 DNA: TGTGCCAGCAGCTTATCAGGGTGGGAGGGGAGCACAGATACGCAGTATTTT
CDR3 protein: CASSLSGWEGSTDTQYF

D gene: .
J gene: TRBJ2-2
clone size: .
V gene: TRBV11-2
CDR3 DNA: TGTGCCAGCAGCTGGGGAACAGGCTTAAGGGACACCGGGGAGCTGTTTTTT
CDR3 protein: CASSWGTGLRDTGELFF

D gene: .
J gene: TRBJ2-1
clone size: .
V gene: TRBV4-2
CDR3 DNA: TGTGCCAGCAGCCCACTGGGCCTAGGAGCGGACTACAATGAGCAGTTCTTC
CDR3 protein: CASSPLGLGADYNEQFF

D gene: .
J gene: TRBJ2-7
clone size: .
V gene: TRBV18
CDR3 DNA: TGTGCCAGCTCACCAACCGGCAGGGATCAAGAGCAGTACTTC
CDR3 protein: CASSPTGRDQEQYF

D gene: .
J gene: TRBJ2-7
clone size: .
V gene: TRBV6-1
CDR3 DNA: TGTGCCAGCAGTGGTGGGGTCCGTCAGGGGAGGGCCTACGAGCAGTACTTC
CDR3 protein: CASSGGVRQGRAYEQYF

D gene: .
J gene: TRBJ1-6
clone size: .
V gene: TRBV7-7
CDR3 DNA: TGTGCCAGCAGCTTATGGGGTGACAGGAATGGAGATTTTGCCTATAATTCACCCCTCCACTTT
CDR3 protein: CASSLWGDRNGDFAYNSPLHF

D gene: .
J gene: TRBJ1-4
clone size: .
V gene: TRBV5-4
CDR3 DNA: TGTGCCAGCAGCGCACAAGACGGCTCAACTAATGAAAAACTGTTTTTT
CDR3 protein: CASSAQDGSTNEKLFF

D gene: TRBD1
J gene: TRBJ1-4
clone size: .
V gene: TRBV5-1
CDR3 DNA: TGCGCCAGCAGCTTGGACGGACAGGGGAGTGAAAAACTGTTTTTT
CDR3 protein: CASSLDGQGSEKLFF

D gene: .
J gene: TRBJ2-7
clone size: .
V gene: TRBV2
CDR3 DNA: TGTGCCAGCACCACCAGGCAGACGGGCGAGCAGTACTTC
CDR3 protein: CASTTRQTGEQYF

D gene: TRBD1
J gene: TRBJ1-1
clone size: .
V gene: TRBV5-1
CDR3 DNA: TGCGCCAGCAGCGTCGGGTTTGGACAGGGGTCCAACGCTGAAGCTTTCTTT
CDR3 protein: CASSVGFGQGSNAEAFF

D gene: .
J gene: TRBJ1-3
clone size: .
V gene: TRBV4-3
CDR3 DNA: TGCGCCAGCAGCCAAGATTTAGGCAGGCTGGGAAACACCATATATTTT
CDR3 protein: CASSQDLGRLGNTIYF

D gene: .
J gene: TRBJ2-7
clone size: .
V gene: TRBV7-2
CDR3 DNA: TGTGCCAGCAGTCCGGGACACCAACACTACGAGCAGTACTTC
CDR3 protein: CASSPGHQHYEQYF

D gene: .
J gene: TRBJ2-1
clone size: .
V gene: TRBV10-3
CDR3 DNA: TGTGCCACCGGGGATCCGGAGAGCTCCTACAATGAGCAGTTCTTC
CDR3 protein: CATGDPESSYNEQFF

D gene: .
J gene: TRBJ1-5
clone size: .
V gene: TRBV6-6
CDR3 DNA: TGTGCCAGCAGGGATGGGGGGGGAAGTCAGCCCCAGCATTTT
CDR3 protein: CASRDGGGSQPQHF